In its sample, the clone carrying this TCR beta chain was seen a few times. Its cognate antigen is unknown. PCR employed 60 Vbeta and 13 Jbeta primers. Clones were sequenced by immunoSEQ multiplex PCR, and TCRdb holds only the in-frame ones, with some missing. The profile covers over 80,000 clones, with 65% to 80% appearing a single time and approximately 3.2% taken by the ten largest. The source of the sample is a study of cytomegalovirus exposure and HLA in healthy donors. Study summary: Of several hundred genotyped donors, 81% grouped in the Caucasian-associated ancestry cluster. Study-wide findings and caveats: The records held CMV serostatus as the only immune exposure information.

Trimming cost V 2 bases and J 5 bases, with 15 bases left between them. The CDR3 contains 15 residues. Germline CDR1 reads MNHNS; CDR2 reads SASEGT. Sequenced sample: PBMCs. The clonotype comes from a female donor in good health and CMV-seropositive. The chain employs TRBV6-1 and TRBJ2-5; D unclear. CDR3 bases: TGTGCCAGCAGTGAAACACCCCTGCGCGGCGAGACCCAGTACTTC. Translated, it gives CASSETPLRGETQYF.